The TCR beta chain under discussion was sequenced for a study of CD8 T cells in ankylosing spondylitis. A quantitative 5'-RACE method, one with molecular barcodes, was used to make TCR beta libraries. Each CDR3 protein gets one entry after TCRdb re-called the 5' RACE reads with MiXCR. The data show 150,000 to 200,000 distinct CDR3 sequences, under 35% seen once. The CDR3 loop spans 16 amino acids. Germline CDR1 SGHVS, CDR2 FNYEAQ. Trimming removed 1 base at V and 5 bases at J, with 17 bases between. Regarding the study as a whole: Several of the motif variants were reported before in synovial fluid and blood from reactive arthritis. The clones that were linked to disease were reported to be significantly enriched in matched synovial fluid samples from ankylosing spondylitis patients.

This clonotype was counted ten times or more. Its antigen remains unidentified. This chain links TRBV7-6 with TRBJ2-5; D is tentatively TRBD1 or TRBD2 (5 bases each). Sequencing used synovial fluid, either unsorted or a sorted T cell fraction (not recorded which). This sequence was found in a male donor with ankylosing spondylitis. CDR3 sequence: CASSLGRAKRGETQYF. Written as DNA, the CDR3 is TGTGCCAGCAGCTTAGGCAGGGCTAAGCGAGGGGAGACCCAGTACTTC.